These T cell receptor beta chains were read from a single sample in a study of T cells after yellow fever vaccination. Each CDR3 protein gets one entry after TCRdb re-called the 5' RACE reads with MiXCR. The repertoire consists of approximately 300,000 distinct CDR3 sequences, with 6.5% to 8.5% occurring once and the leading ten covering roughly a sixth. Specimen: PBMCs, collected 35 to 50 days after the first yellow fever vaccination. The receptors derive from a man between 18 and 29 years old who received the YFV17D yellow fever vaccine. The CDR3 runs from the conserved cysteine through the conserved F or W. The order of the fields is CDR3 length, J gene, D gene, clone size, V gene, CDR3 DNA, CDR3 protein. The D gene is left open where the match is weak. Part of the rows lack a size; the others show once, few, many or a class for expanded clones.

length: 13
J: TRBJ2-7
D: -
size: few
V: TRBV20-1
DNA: TGCAGTGCTACGGGGGCCAGCTCCTACGAGCAGTACTTC
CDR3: CSATGASSYEQYF

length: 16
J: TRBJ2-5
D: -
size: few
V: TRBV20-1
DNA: TGCAGTGCTGGTGTAGGGGTCCTGTCGTACCAAGAGACCCAGTACTTC
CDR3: CSAGVGVLSYQETQYF

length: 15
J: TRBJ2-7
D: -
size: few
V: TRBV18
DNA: TGTGCCAGCTCGCCGGATCAGGGGTCTACGAACGAGCAGTACTTC
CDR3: CASSPDQGSTNEQYF

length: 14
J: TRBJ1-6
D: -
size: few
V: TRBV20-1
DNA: TGCAGTGCTAGAAATGCACTCAATAATTCACCCCTCCACTTT
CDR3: CSARNALNNSPLHF

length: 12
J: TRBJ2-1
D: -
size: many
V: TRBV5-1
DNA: TGCGCCAGCAGCTTGGCGGGACTTGGGCAGTTCTTC
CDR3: CASSLAGLGQFF

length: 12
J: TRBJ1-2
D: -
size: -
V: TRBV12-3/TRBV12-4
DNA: TGTGCCAGCAGGGGGATTCTTTATGGCTACACCTTC
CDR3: CASRGILYGYTF

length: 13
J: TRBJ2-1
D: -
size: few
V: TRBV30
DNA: TGTGCTTCGAGACTAGTTCAATACAATGAGCAGTTCTTC
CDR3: CASRLVQYNEQFF

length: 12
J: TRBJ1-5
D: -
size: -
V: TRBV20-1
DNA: TGCAGTGCTAGAGCTAGCAATCAGCCCCAGCATTTT
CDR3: CSARASNQPQHF

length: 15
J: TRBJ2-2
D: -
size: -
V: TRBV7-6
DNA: TGTGCCAGCAGCCCAGGGACAACGAACACCGGGGAGCTGTTTTTT
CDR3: CASSPGTTNTGELFF

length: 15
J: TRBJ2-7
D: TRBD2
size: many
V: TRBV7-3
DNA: TGTGCCAGCAGCAGACTAGCGGGGGGGCACTACGAGCAGTACTTC
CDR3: CASSRLAGGHYEQYF

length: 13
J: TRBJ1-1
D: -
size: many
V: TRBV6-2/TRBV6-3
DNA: TGTGCCAGCAGTTCTCCGGGACCCGGGTTGGCTTTCTTT
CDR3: CASSSPGPGLAFF

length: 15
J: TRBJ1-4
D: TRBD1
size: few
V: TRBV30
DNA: TGTGCCTGGAGTGTACGACAGGGTGGTAATGAAAAACTGTTTTTT
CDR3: CAWSVRQGGNEKLFF

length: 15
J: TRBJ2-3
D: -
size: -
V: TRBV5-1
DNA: TGCGCCAGCAGCATAGCTAGCCCCCCCACAGATACGCAGTATTTT
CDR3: CASSIASPPTDTQYF

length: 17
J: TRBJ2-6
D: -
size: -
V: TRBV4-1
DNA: TGCGCCAGCAGCCGAAAGGCGGGCAGCTCTGGGGCCAACGTCCTGACTTTC
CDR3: CASSRKAGSSGANVLTF

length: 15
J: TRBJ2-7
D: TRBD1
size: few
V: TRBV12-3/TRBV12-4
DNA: TGTGCCAGCAGTTGGGGGACAGGGGATTCCTACGAGCAGTACTTC
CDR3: CASSWGTGDSYEQYF

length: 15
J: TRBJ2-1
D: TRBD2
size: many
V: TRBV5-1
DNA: TGCGCCAGCAGCTTGGTAGCGGGGGGGCACAATGAGCAGTTCTTC
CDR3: CASSLVAGGHNEQFF

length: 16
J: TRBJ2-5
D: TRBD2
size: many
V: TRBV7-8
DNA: TGTGCCAGCAGCTTACCCCCTAGCGGGGGGGCAGAGACCCAGTACTTC
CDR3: CASSLPPSGGAETQYF

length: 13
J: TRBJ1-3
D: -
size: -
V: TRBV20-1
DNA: TGCAGTGCCCACTACCCCGCTGTGGACACCATATATTTT
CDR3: CSAHYPAVDTIYF

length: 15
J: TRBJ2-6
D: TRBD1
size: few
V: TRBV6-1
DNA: TGTGCCAGCAGGGACAGGGTGACCGGGGCCAACGTCCTGACTTTC
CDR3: CASRDRVTGANVLTF

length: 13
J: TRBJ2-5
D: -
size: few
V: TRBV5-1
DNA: TGCGCCAGCCGGTATGGGGCAGAAGAGACCCAGTACTTC
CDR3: CASRYGAEETQYF

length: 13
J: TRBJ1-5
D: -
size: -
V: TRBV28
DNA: TGTGCCAGCAGTCCGGACCCGGGATGGCCCCAGCATTTT
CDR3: CASSPDPGWPQHF

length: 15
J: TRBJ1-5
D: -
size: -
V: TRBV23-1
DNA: TGCGCCAGCAGTCAATATCCAGGGCGGAATCAGCCCCAGCATTTT
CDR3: CASSQYPGRNQPQHF

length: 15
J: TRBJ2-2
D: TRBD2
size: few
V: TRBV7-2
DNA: TGTGCCAGCAGCTTCGGACTAGCGAACACCGGGGAGCTGTTTTTT
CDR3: CASSFGLANTGELFF

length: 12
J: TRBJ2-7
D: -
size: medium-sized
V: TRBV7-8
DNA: TGTGCCAGCAGCTTACCACCCTACGAGCAGTACTTC
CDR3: CASSLPPYEQYF

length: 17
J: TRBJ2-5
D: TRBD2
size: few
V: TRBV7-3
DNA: TGTGCCAGCAGCTTAAGATTTGGGCCTAGCGGCCAAGAGACCCAGTACTTC
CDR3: CASSLRFGPSGQETQYF

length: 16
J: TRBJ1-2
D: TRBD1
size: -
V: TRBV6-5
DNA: TGTGCCAGCAGTTACGACTCGAACAGGGGAATAAGTGGCTACACCTTC
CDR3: CASSYDSNRGISGYTF

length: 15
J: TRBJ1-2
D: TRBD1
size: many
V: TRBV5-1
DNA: TGCGCCAGCAGCAGAGACAGGGGGCAGAACTATGGCTACACCTTC
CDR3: CASSRDRGQNYGYTF

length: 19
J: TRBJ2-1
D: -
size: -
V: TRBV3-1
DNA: TGTGCCAGCAGCCAAGAACACTCGATTCGGTCAGGTTCCTACAATGAGCAGTTCTTC
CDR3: CASSQEHSIRSGSYNEQFF

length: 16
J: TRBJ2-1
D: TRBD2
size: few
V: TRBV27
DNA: TGTGCCAGCAGAGAACTAGCGGGCGCCTCCTACAATGAGCAGTTCTTC
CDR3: CASRELAGASYNEQFF

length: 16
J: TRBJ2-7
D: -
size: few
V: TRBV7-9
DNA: TGTGCCAGCAGCCGCGTCCCGGCAGGCAGCACCTACGAGCAGTACTTC
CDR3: CASSRVPAGSTYEQYF

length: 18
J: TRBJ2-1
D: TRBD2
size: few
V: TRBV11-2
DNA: TGTGCCAGCAGCTTACGTGTCCCGGCGGGGGGGCCCCGCGGCGAGCAGTTCTTC
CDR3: CASSLRVPAGGPRGEQFF

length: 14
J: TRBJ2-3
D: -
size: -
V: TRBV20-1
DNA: TGCTGTGCTATCCGGGCCCAGGGGACAGATACGCAGTATTTT
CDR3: CCAIRAQGTDTQYF

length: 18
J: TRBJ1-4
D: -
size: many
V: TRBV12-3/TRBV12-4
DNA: TGTGCCAGCAGTTTAATGCAGGGAGGATTAGGGACTAATGAAAAACTGTTTTTT
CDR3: CASSLMQGGLGTNEKLFF

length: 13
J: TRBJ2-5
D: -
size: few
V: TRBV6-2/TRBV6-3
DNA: TGTGCCAGCAGTTCTGCAGGGTCGGAGACCCAGTACTTC
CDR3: CASSSAGSETQYF

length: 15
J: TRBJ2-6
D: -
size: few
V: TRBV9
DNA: TGTGCCAGCAGCGTGAAGCGGGCTGGGGCCAACGTCCTGACTTTC
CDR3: CASSVKRAGANVLTF

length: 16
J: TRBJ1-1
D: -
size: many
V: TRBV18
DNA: TGTGCCAGCTCACCACAAACAGGGCTGGGTAACACTGAAGCTTTCTTT
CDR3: CASSPQTGLGNTEAFF

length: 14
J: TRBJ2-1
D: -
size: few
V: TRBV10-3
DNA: TGTGCCATCAGTGAGGGTCGGGGCCGAAATGAGCAGTTCTTC
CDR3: CAISEGRGRNEQFF

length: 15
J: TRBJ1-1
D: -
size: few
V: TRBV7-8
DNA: TGTGCCAGCAGCTTGAGGTTAGGGGTGAACACTGAAGCTTTCTTT
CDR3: CASSLRLGVNTEAFF